One and the same sample provided the 26 T cell receptor beta chains below, sequenced in a study of T cell clones after liver transplantation (dated by TCRdb to between 2018 and 2020). Library preparation employed the immunoSEQ multiplex PCR assay. TCRdb stores this immuneACCESS table with in-frame sequences only. Part of the clones is absent; in the studies checked, under half of the shortfall reflects unresolved V genes, and no reason is known for the rest. This sample holds nearly 25,000 clones; around 63% were observed only once. The top ten clonotypes cover approximately 3% of the sample. The time point label, read with the paper, signifies: pre-transplant. Source: CD4+ T cells from blood, taken before liver transplant. The source is a human donor who received a liver transplant.

This clone was picked up a small number of times. Written as DNA, the CDR3 is TGTGCCAGCAGTGAACCGGGACACAGTAGTGAAAAACTGTTTTTT. It codes for CASSEPGHSSEKLFF. The chain combines TRBV6-1 with TRBJ1-4; tentative D call: TRBD1 (6 bases). V lost 2 bases and J 7 bases, leaving 14 bases between the germline ends. Germline-derived CDR1 and CDR2 are MNHNS and SASEGT. The CDR3 runs to 15 residues.

The rearrangement joins TRBV27 to TRBJ2-7; D not resolved. V dropped 2 bases and J dropped 1 base, with 15 bases sitting between them. Germline values: CDR1 MNHEY, CDR2 SMNVEV (reference sequence). The CDR3 spans 16 residues. Here the CDR3 reads CASSLPVAARSYEQYV. CDR3 in DNA: TGTGCCAGCAGTTTACCGGTGGCTGCCCGATCCTACGAGCAGTACGTC.

This clone has more than one count but fewer than ten. V usage is TRBV5-5 and J usage is TRBJ2-2; 7 nucleotides align to TRBD1. The CDR3 spans 15 residues. Germline V gene data show CDR1 as SGHKS and CDR2 as YYEKEE (reference sequence). V gave up 3 bases and J gave up 2 bases; unmatched junction bases: 4. The CDR3 sequence is CASSSGTVNTGELFF. The CDR3 DNA follows: TGTGCCAGCAGCTCCGGGACAGTAAACACCGGGGAGCTGTTTTTT.

The V and J genes are TRBV30 and TRBJ2-7; D is possibly TRBD1 (6 bases). V was shortened by 2 bases and J by 0 bases, with 8 bases between the two germline ends. This CDR3 has 13 residues. Germline V gene data show CDR1 as GTSNPN and CDR2 as SVGIG (reference sequence). CDR3 coding DNA: TGTGCCTGGAGTCAGGGGTACTCCTACGAGCAGTACTTC. Translation: CAWSQGYSYEQYF.

CDR3 region: CASSSTRLAGGVNEQFF. CDR3 nucleotides: TGTGCCAGCAGCTCGACCCGACTAGCGGGGGGGGTCAATGAGCAGTTCTTC. The chain uses TRBV7-9 and TRBJ2-1, with 14 bases identical to TRBD2. Germline CDR1 SEHNR, CDR2 FQNEAQ (reference sequence). Trimming at V came to 4 bases and at J to 6 bases, leaving 8 bases not matched to a gene. The CDR3 extends over 17 amino acids.

CDR3 region: CASSLGLGSDEQFF. The CDR3 DNA reads TGCGCCAGCAGCTTGGGTCTGGGGTCCGATGAGCAGTTCTTC. This rearrangement joins TRBV5-1 to TRBJ2-1; no definite D call. There are 14 residues in the CDR3. The germline gives CDR1 SGHRS, CDR2 YFSETQ. The V end lost 0 bases, the J end lost 8 bases, and 12 bases lay between the germline ends. Based on the CDR3 plus reference TRBV5-1 and TRBJ2-1, the full variable domain is KAGVTQTPRYLIKTRGQQVTLSCSPISGHRSVSWYQQTPGQGLQFLFEYFSETQRNKGNFPGRFSGRQFSNSRSEMNVSTLELGDSALYLCASSLGLGSDEQFFGPGTRLTVL.

The chain is built from TRBV5-1 and TRBJ2-1; possibly TRBD1 or TRBD2 for D (6 bases each). The germline V gene encodes CDR1 SGHRS and CDR2 YFSETQ. Deletions cut 3 bases from V and 4 bases from J, with 14 bases between. The CDR3 is 15 residues long. CDR3 sequence (DNA): TGCGCCAGCAGCTCGACAGGCAGCGGGTACAATGAGCAGTTCTTC. This sequence encodes CASSSTGSGYNEQFF.

The chain couples TRBV13 to TRBJ2-3, with D possibly TRBD2 on 5 matching bases. CDR3 length: 15 amino acids. Germline assignment: CDR1 PRHDT and CDR2 FYEKMQ (reference sequence). Deletions cut 2 bases from V and 4 bases from J, with 13 bases between. CDR3 sequence (DNA): TGTGCCAGCAGCTTACGTGGGATGAGGGCAGATACGCAGTATTTT. Amino acids: CASSLRGMRADTQYF.

The chain combines TRBV20-1 with TRBJ2-7, with unresolved D. Trimming removed 6 bases from V and 5 bases from J, with 11 bases in between. The CDR3 length is 11 residues. Germline CDR1 is DFQATT and CDR2 is SNEGSKA (reference sequence). The CDR3 region has the DNA TGCAGTGCCGGACCTGGCGACGAGCAGTACTTC. It yields the protein CSAGPGDEQYF.

The chain links TRBV9 to TRBJ2-5; TRBD2 matches 7 bases. This CDR3 is 14 amino acids long. The J segment lost 4 bases and the V segment lost 4 bases, leaving 7 bases of the junction unmatched. The V gene's germline CDR1 is SGDLS and CDR2 YYNGEE. The CDR3 sequence: CASSPRLAAETQYF. Here the CDR3 DNA reads TGTGCCAGCAGCCCCCGACTAGCCGCAGAGACCCAGTACTTC.

This clone was counted between two and nine times. V is TRBV15 and J is TRBJ2-7; D may correspond to TRBD1 or TRBD2 (5 bases each). The CDR3 runs 12 residues. Germline V lookup: CDR1 LNHNV, CDR2 YYDKDF (reference sequence). Trimming removed 1 base at V and 4 bases at J, with 5 bases between. The CDR3 is CATSRGGYEQYF. The CDR3 bases are TGTGCCACCAGCAGAGGGGGGTACGAGCAGTACTTC. Together with reference TRBV15 and TRBJ2-7, the CDR3 gives the full variable domain: DAMVIQNPRYQVTQFGKPVTLSCSQTLNHNVMYWYQQKSSQAPKLLFHYYDKDFNNEADTPDNFQSRRPNTSFCFLDIRSPGLGDTAMYLCATSRGGYEQYFGPGTRLTVT.

This clone occurred a few times. This rearrangement joins TRBV4-1 to TRBJ2-2, with D perhaps TRBD1 (6 bases). CDR3 length: 17 amino acids. V lost 0 bases and J 7 bases, leaving 18 bases between the germline ends. Germline lookup yields CDR1 MGHRA and CDR2 YSYEKL. This CDR3 reads CASSQDWGTTTDGELFF. The CDR3 DNA reads as TGCGCCAGCAGCCAAGATTGGGGGACAACAACTGACGGGGAGCTGTTTTTT.

V usage is TRBV11-2 and J usage is TRBJ2-7; D is perhaps TRBD2 (5 bases). CDR3 length: 14 amino acids. V was cut by 3 bases and J by 4 bases, with 13 bases left in between. Germline-derived CDR1 and CDR2 are SGHAT and FQNNGV. The CDR3 DNA is TGTGCCAGCAGCTTCAATCGTCGGGGTTACGAGCAGTACGTC. It encodes CASSFNRRGYEQYV.

This clone is medium-sized by share. The V call is TRBV7-9, the J call TRBJ2-7; TRBD1 might be the D (6 bases). CDR1 is SEHNR, CDR2 FQNEAQ, per germline (reference sequence). The CDR3 contains 12 residues. Deletions cut 5 bases from V and 13 bases from J, with 18 bases between. CDR3 protein: CASSPHPRGRYV. The CDR3 DNA reads TGTGCCAGCAGCCCCCATCCCAGGGGACGTTACGTC.

V and J are TRBV19 and TRBJ1-3; D is possibly TRBD1 (5 bases). CDR1 and CDR2 from the germline V gene are LNHDA and SQIVND (reference sequence). The CDR3 is made up of 15 amino acids. Trimming took off 3 bases at V and 4 bases at J, with 13 bases between the two ends. The CDR3 DNA follows: TGTGCCAGTAGTATTCGACAGATAATGGGAAACACCATATATTTT. Translation: CASSIRQIMGNTIYF.

In this sample, this clone turned up a few times. The chain is built from TRBV5-5 and TRBJ2-5, with 7 positions matching TRBD2. The germline CDR1 and CDR2 sequences are SGHKS and YYEKEE (reference sequence). The CDR3 has 14 residues. The J segment lost 5 bases and the V segment lost 0 bases, leaving 4 bases of the junction unmatched. The CDR3 loop is CASSLGSGKETQYF. CDR3 nucleotides: TGTGCCAGCAGCTTGGGGAGCGGGAAGGAGACCCAGTACTTC.

The chain employs TRBV4-2 and TRBJ1-6; unclear D gene. There are 17 residues in the CDR3. In germline, CDR1 is LGHNA, CDR2 YNFKEQ. The V and J ends lost 0 bases and 0 bases respectively, with 9 bases between them. The CDR3 bases are TGTGCCAGCAGCCAAGATATGGCGAACTCCTATAATTCACCCCTCCACTTT. This gives the protein CASSQDMANSYNSPLHF.

This chain joins TRBV4-2 and TRBJ2-1, with D possibly being TRBD1 or TRBD2 (5 bases each). The germline V gene encodes CDR1 LGHNA and CDR2 YNFKEQ. V dropped 4 bases and J dropped 6 bases, with 13 bases sitting between them. This CDR3 contains 14 residues. CDR3 sequence (DNA): TGTGCCAGCAGCCCTTCACTAGGGGCCAATGAGCAGTTCTTC. Protein sequence: CASSPSLGANEQFF.

J is TRBJ2-2 and V is TRBV5-4, with 8 bases identical to TRBD2. With V trimmed by 4 bases and J by 0 bases, 8 bases remained unmatched. The CDR3 covers 17 residues. Germline assignment: CDR1 SGHNT and CDR2 YYREEE (reference sequence). CDR3 sequence (DNA): TGTGCCAGCAGCCAAGAAACTAGCGGCGCGAACACCGGGGAGCTGTTTTTT. It is translated as CASSQETSGANTGELFF.

This clone was recorded a few times. The chain combines TRBV5-1 with TRBJ1-6; weak D call: TRBD1 (6 bases). Trimming cost V 0 bases and J 7 bases, with 17 bases left between them. The germline CDR1 and CDR2 sequences are SGHRS and YFSETQ. The CDR3 extends over 17 amino acids. DNA for the CDR3: TGCGCCAGCAGCTTGGATCTAAGGGGACAAGGGAATTCACCCCTCCACTTT. Residues: CASSLDLRGQGNSPLHF.

This clone appeared a single time. The chain employs TRBV6-1 and TRBJ2-4; weak D call: TRBD1 (5 bases). The CDR3 is 12 amino acids. Germline V gives CDR1 MNHNS, CDR2 SASEGT. V was cut by 4 bases and J by 9 bases, with 10 bases left in between. DNA for the CDR3: TGTGCCAGCAGTGGCGACAGTACCATTCAGTACTTC. Amino acid sequence: CASSGDSTIQYF.

The chain joins TRBV19 to TRBJ1-5; D not certain. This CDR3 region has 14 residues. V gave up 1 base and J gave up 7 bases, with 11 bases separating them. CDR1 is LNHDA and CDR2 is SQIVND in the germline V gene (reference sequence). CDR3 nucleotide sequence: TGTGCCAGTAGTATAGTCGGGGAAGGACAGCCCCAGCATTTT. Amino acid sequence: CASSIVGEGQPQHF.

The rearrangement joins TRBV5-8 to TRBJ1-1, with D unclear. Germline loops: CDR1 SGHTS, CDR2 YDEGEE. Trimming removed 1 base from V and 8 bases from J, with 6 bases in between. This CDR3 is built from 11 residues. The CDR3 nucleotides are TGTGCCAGCAGCTTGTTCGGCGAAGCTTTCTTT. Protein: CASSLFGEAFF. Drawing the rest from reference TRBV5-8 and TRBJ1-1, the complete variable domain is EAGVTQSPTHLIKTRGQQATLRCSPISGHTSVYWYQQALGLGLQFLLWYDEGEERNRGNFPPRFSGRQFPNYSSELNVNALELEDSALYLCASSLFGEAFFGQGTRLTVV.

The table lists this clone with a count of one. The chain combines TRBV19 with TRBJ1-2, with D perhaps matching TRBD1 (6 bases). Germline V lookup: CDR1 LNHDA, CDR2 SQIVND (reference sequence). The V and J ends lost 4 bases and 0 bases respectively, with 12 bases between them. The CDR3 runs 15 residues. CDR3 in amino acids: CASSSQGNTNYGYTF. CDR3 nucleotide sequence: TGTGCCAGTAGTAGCCAGGGGAATACTAACTATGGCTACACCTTC.

The chain joins TRBV9 to TRBJ1-5; D possibly corresponds to TRBD1 (5 bases). The CDR3 has 17 amino acids. The V and J ends lost 0 bases and 0 bases respectively, with 13 bases between them. Germline CDR1 SGDLS, CDR2 YYNGEE. CDR3: CASSVVTEHYSNQPQHF. For the CDR3, the DNA is TGTGCCAGCAGCGTAGTGACAGAACATTATAGCAATCAGCCCCAGCATTTT.

The CDR3, as DNA: TGTGCCAGCAGCCCCCAGCCAGCCGGAGCCAAAAACATTCAGTACTTC. Translated, it gives CASSPQPAGAKNIQYF. This sequence joins TRBV2 and TRBJ2-4; D is uncertain. Trimming removed 6 bases at V and 0 bases at J, with 15 bases between. This CDR3 is 16 amino acids long. Germline assignment: CDR1 SNHLY and CDR2 FYNNEI.